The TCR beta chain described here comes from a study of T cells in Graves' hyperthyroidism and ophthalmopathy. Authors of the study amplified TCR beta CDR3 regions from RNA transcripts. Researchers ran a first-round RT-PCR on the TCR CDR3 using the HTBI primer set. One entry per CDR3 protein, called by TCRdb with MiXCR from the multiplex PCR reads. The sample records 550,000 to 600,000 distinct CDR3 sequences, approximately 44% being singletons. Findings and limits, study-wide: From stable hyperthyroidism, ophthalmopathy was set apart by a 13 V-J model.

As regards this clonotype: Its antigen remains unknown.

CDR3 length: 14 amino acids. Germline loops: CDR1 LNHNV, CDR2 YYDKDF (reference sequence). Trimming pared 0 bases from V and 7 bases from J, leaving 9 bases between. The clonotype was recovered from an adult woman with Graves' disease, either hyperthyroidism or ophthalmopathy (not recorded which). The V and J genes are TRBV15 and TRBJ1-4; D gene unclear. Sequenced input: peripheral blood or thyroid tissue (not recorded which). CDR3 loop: CATSREVDGEKLFF. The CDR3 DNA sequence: TGTGCCACCAGCAGAGAGGTTGACGGTGAAAAACTGTTTTTT.